The 20 T cell receptor beta chains below come from one sample, sequenced in a study of blood T cell repertoires in COVID-19. Some clones are missing from TCRdb's copy, which holds only in-frame ones; the method was immunoSEQ multiplex PCR. Here the sample spans about 160,000 clones, roughly 81% being singletons. The source material was peripheral blood. Receptors originate from a man aged 40-55 years with acute or convalescent COVID-19.

V gene TRBV12-3 or TRBV12-4 combines with J gene TRBJ1-2, with TRBD1 matching 7 bases. The CDR3 contains 11 residues. J gave up 8 bases and V 10 bases, and 7 bases lay outside the gene matches. The CDR3 DNA sequence: TGTGCCACCCAGGGGGGTTTAGGCTACACCTTC. This translates into CATQGGLGYTF.

The J gene is TRBJ1-2, the V gene TRBV5-1; D might be TRBD1 (6 bases). Trimming stripped 3 bases from V and 6 bases from J, with 18 bases between. There are 15 residues in the CDR3. CDR1 is SGHRS and CDR2 is YFSETQ in the germline V gene. This CDR3 is CASSWSEGEGNGYTF. CDR3 sequence (DNA): TGCGCCAGCAGCTGGAGCGAGGGGGAAGGGAATGGCTACACCTTC.

This chain links TRBV12-3 or TRBV12-4 with TRBJ1-2; 8 bases are shared with TRBD1. Unmatched junction bases numbered 2, after V lost 2 bases and J lost 9 bases. The CDR3 sequence is 12 residues long. The CDR3 is CASSLRQGSYTF. The CDR3 DNA is TGTGCCAGCAGTTTAAGACAGGGGAGCTACACCTTC.

V gene TRBV27 combines with J gene TRBJ1-4; possible D gene TRBD1, 6 bases. V lost 5 bases, J lost 7 bases, and 11 bases lay in between. The CDR3 runs 13 residues. CDR1 is MNHEY, CDR2 SMNVEV, per germline (reference sequence). DNA for the CDR3: TGTGCCAGCAGTCCCCAGGGGAGTGAAAAACTGTTTTTT. Its translation: CASSPQGSEKLFF. The variable domain in full, completed from reference TRBV27 and TRBJ1-4, reads EAQVTQNPRYLITVTGKKLTVTCSQNMNHEYMSWYRQDPGLGLRQIYYSMNVEVTDKGDVPEGYKVSRKEKRNFPLILESPSPNQTSLYFCASSPQGSEKLFFGSGTQLSVL.

This chain links TRBV6-5 with TRBJ1-6; 7 bases are shared with TRBD1. The CDR3 covers 13 residues. The germline V gene has CDR1 MNHEY and CDR2 SVGAGI. The V segment lost 6 bases and the J segment 7 bases; nucleotides outside the gene matches: 3. The chain's CDR3 is CASRTGNNSPLHF. CDR3 sequence (DNA): TGTGCCAGCAGGACAGGGAACAATTCACCCCTCCACTTT.

The chain combines TRBV29-1 with TRBJ2-3, with TRBD1 as a possible D gene (5 bases). V was trimmed by 2 bases and J by 2 bases, leaving 8 bases between them. The CDR3 runs 13 residues. Germline lookup yields CDR1 SQVTM and CDR2 ANQGSEA. The CDR3 coding sequence is TGCAGCGTTGAACAGGGAATCACAGATACGCAGTATTTT. Translation: CSVEQGITDTQYF.

V is TRBV3-1 (or the pseudogene TRBV3-2) and J is TRBJ2-3, with TRBD2 matching 8 bases. The V gene end was trimmed by 0 bases and the J gene end by 4 bases; junction bases not matched to a gene: 3. Germline CDR1 and CDR2: LGHDT and YNNKEL (reference sequence). This CDR3 is built from 15 residues. The CDR3 region is CASSQDGLAPDTQYF. DNA of the CDR3: TGTGCCAGCAGCCAAGATGGACTAGCCCCAGATACGCAGTATTTT.

The chain links TRBV7-6 to TRBJ2-7; 7 nucleotides line up with TRBD2. This CDR3 contains 15 residues. CDR1 is SGHVS, CDR2 FNYEAQ, per germline. V trimming: 5 bases; J trimming: 2 bases; junction bases outside the gene matches: 9. CDR3 sequence: CASSPRDYPTYEQYF. For the CDR3, the DNA is TGTGCCAGCAGCCCCAGGGACTATCCTACCTACGAGCAGTACTTC.

The chain couples TRBV6-5 to TRBJ1-4, with 7 positions matching TRBD1. This CDR3 comprises 14 residues. V dropped 5 bases and J dropped 13; count of bases not matched to a gene: 13. The germline V gene encodes CDR1 MNHEY and CDR2 SVGAGI. The CDR3 DNA reads as TGTGCCAGCAGTCGTGACAGGGCCCAAGAAGGACTGTTTTTT. Amino acids: CASSRDRAQEGLFF.

The chain recombines TRBV10-3 with TRBJ2-5; a weak D match, TRBD2 (6 bases). The germline V gene has CDR1 ENHRY and CDR2 SYGVKD. Trimming took 7 bases from V and 8 from J, leaving 20 bases between them. This CDR3 contains 14 residues. CDR3 in DNA: TGTGCCATCACCCGAGAGTGGCAGGGAGGTACCCAGTACTTC. This encodes CAITREWQGGTQYF.

The chain carries TRBV2 and TRBJ2-2; 8 positions match TRBD2. Trimming cost V 5 bases and J 4 bases; bases outside gene matches: 6. Germline CDR1 is SNHLY and CDR2 is FYNNEI. The CDR3 is 15 residues long. CDR3 bases: TGTGCCAGCAGTCTTAGTAGCGGGGTCACCGGGGAGCTGTTTTTT. Translation gives CASSLSSGVTGELFF.

The table lists this clone with a few counts. The chain employs TRBV5-6 and TRBJ2-3, with 13 bases that match TRBD2. The length of the CDR3 is 18 residues. Germline CDR1 reads SGHDT; CDR2 reads YYEEEE. The trim removed 4 bases at V and 1 base at J, leaving 9 bases unmatched. CDR3 in amino acids: CASSPGLAGAIRTDTQYF. The CDR3, as DNA: TGTGCCAGCAGCCCCGGACTAGCGGGGGCAATCCGCACAGATACGCAGTATTTT.

This rearrangement joins TRBV27 to TRBJ2-7; possible D gene TRBD2, 6 bases. Trimming pared 3 bases from V and 4 bases from J, leaving 13 bases between. The CDR3 length is 14 residues. CDR1 MNHEY and CDR2 SMNVEV come from the germline V gene (reference sequence). CDR3 sequence: CASSFRSSVYEQYF. CDR3 nucleotides: TGTGCCAGCAGTTTCCGGTCTAGCGTGTACGAGCAGTACTTC.

The chain couples TRBV14 to TRBJ2-2; 7 bases are a match to TRBD1. This CDR3 comprises 16 residues. J lost 4 bases, V lost 2 bases, and 7 bases had no gene match. CDR1 is SGHDN and CDR2 is FVKESK in the germline V gene. The CDR3 region is CASSQFRTGSTGELFF. DNA of the CDR3: TGTGCCAGCAGCCAATTCCGGACAGGCAGCACCGGGGAGCTGTTTTTT. The whole variable domain, filled in from reference TRBV14 and TRBJ2-2, reads EAGVTQFPSHSVIEKGQTVTLRCDPISGHDNLYWYRRVMGKEIKFLLHFVKESKQDESGMPNNRFLAERTGGTYSTLKVQPAELEDSGVYFCASSQFRTGSTGELFFGEGSRLTVL.

The chain couples TRBV7-2 to TRBJ1-1; 8 bases fit TRBD1. There are 14 residues in the CDR3. Germline lookup yields CDR1 SGHTA and CDR2 FQGNSA. The V gene end was trimmed by 8 bases and the J gene end by 2 bases; junction bases not matched to a gene: 7. The CDR3 bases are TGTGCCAGCGGGACAGGTTGGGCTAACACTGAAGCTTTCTTT. Amino acids: CASGTGWANTEAFF.

This chain uses TRBV27 with TRBJ1-1; D remains unclear. V lost 6 bases and J lost 10, with 15 bases in between. This CDR3 is built from 12 residues. Germline V lookup: CDR1 MNHEY, CDR2 SMNVEV (reference sequence). The chain's CDR3 is CASSLNGGRAFF. The DNA for the CDR3 is TGTGCCAGCAGCCTAAATGGAGGAAGAGCTTTCTTT.

The rearrangement uses TRBV3-1 (or the pseudogene TRBV3-2) and TRBJ2-1; 11 nucleotides line up with TRBD2. Germline V CDR1 and CDR2: LGHDT, YNNKEL (reference sequence). V lost 2 bases, J lost 7 bases, and 4 bases stayed unmatched. The CDR3 spans 15 residues. CDR3 sequence: CASSQNSGGVNEQFF. The CDR3 DNA sequence: TGTGCCAGCAGCCAAAATAGCGGGGGGGTAAATGAGCAGTTCTTC.

The J gene is TRBJ2-1, the V gene TRBV4-2, with D unresolved. The CDR3 has 15 amino acids. V lost 0 bases and J 3 bases, leaving 9 bases between the germline ends. The germline gives CDR1 LGHNA, CDR2 YNFKEQ. The CDR3 DNA sequence: TGTGCCAGCAGCCAAGATCTGGCCAGCTACAATGAGCAGTTCTTC. As protein: CASSQDLASYNEQFF.

The rearrangement uses TRBV28 and TRBJ1-5, with a tentative D call TRBD1 (5 bases). Trimming shortened V by 6 bases and J by 3 bases, and 9 bases separated the two germline ends. This CDR3 has 13 residues. From germline, CDR1 is MDHEN and CDR2 SYDVKM. CDR3 region: CASRRQSNQPQHF. The DNA of the CDR3 is TGTGCCAGCAGGCGACAGTCCAATCAGCCCCAGCATTTT.

The chain uses TRBV10-3 and TRBJ1-2; weak D call: TRBD1 (6 bases). V was cut by 10 bases and J by 8 bases, with 17 bases left in between. This CDR3 has 12 amino acids. CDR1 is ENHRY, CDR2 SYGVKD, per germline. CDR3 bases: TGTGCCACCCAAGGGGGGGTCGGCGGCTACACCTTC. It specifies CATQGGVGGYTF.